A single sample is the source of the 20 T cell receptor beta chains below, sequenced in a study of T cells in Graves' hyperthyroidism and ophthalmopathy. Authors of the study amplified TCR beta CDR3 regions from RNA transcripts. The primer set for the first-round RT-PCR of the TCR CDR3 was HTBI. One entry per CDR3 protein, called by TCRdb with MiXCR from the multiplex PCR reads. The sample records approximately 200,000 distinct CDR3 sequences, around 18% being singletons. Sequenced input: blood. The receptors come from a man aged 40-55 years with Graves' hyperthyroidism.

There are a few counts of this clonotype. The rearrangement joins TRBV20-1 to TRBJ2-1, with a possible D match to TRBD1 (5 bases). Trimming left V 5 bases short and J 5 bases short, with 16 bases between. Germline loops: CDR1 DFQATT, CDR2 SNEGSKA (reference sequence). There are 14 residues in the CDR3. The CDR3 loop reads CSAVRDGNNNEQFF. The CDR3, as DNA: TGCAGTGCTGTCAGGGATGGAAATAACAATGAGCAGTTCTTC.

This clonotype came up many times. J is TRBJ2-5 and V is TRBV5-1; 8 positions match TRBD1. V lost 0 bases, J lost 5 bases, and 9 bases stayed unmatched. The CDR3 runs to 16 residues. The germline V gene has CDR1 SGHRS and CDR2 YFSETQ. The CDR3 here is CASSLVAGGAGETQYF. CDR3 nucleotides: TGCGCCAGCAGCTTGGTAGCAGGGGGCGCGGGGGAGACCCAGTACTTC.

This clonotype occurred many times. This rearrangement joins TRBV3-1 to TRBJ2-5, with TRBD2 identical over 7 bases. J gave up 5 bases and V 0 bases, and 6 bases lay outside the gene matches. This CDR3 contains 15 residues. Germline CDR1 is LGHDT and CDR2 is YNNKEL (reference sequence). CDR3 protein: CASSQDGEGTETQYF. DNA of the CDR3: TGTGCCAGCAGCCAAGATGGGGAGGGGACCGAGACCCAGTACTTC.

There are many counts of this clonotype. CDR3 nucleotide sequence: TGCGCCAGCAGCCCGGCCGCTAATGAAAAACTGTTTTTT. Translating gives CASSPAANEKLFF. The V call is TRBV4-3, the J call TRBJ1-4; D remains ambiguous. The ends were cut back, 4 bases at V and 3 bases at J, with 6 bases in the middle. Germline V gene data show CDR1 as LGHNA and CDR2 as YSLEER. This CDR3 comprises 13 residues.

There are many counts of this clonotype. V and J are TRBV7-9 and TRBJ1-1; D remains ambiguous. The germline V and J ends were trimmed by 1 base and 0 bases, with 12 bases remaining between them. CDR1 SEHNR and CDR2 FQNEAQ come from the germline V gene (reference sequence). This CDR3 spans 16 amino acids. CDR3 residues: CASSLVEGRMNTEAFF. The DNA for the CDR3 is TGTGCCAGCAGCTTAGTAGAAGGCAGAATGAACACTGAAGCTTTCTTT.

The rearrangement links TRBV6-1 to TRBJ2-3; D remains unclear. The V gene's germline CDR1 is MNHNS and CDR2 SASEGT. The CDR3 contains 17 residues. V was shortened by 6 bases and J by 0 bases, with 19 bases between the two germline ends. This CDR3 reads CASRSVASKTSTDTQYF. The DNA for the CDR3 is TGTGCCAGCAGGTCAGTGGCCTCCAAGACGAGCACAGATACGCAGTATTTT.

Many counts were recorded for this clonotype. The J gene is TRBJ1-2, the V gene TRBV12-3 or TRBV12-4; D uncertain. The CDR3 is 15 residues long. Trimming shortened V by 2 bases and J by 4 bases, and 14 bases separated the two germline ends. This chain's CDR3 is CASSLPETLFYGYTF. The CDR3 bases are TGTGCCAGCAGTTTACCGGAGACTCTGTTCTATGGCTACACCTTC.

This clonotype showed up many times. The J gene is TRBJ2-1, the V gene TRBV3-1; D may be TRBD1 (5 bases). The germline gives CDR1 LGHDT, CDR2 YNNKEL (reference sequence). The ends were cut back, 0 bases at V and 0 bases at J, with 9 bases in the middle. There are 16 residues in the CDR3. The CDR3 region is CASSQDKGYSYNEQFF. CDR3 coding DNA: TGTGCCAGCAGCCAAGATAAGGGGTACTCCTACAATGAGCAGTTCTTC.

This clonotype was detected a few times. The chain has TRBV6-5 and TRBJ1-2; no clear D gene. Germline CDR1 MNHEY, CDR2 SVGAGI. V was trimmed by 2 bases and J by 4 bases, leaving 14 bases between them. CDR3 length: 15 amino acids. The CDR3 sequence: CASSYPYMEGYGYTF. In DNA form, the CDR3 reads TGTGCCAGCAGTTACCCGTACATGGAGGGCTATGGCTACACCTTC.

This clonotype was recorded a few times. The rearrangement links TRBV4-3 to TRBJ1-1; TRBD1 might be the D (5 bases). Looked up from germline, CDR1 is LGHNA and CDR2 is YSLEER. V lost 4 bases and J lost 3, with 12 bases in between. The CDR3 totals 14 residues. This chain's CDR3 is CASSRGGTDTEAFF. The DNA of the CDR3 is TGCGCCAGCAGCCGGGGAGGGACGGACACTGAAGCTTTCTTT.

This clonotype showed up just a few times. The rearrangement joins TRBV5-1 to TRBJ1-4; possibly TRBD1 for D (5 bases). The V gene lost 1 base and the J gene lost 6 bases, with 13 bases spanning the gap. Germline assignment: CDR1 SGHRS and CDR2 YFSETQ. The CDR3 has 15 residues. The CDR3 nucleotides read TGCGCCAGCAGCTTGAGGACGACGGGGGATGAAAAACTGTTTTTT. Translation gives CASSLRTTGDEKLFF.

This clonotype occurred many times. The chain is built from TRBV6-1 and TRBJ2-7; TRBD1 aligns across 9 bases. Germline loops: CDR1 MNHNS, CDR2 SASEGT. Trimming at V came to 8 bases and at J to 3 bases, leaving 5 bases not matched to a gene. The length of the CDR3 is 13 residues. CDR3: CASGGQGIYEQYF. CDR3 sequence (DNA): TGTGCCAGCGGGGGACAGGGAATCTACGAGCAGTACTTC.

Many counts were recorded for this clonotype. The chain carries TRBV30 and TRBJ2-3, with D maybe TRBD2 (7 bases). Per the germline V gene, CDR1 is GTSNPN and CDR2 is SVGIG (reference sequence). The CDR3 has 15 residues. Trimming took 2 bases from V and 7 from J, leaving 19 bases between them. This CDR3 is CAWSWGGSRANTQYF. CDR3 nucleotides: TGTGCCTGGAGTTGGGGGGGCTCAAGAGCGAATACGCAGTATTTT.

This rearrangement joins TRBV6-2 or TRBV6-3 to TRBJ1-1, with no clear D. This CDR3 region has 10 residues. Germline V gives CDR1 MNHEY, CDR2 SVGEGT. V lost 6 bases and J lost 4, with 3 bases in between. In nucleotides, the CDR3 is TGTGCCAGCAGCGCCACTGAAGCTTTCTTT. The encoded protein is CASSATEAFF.

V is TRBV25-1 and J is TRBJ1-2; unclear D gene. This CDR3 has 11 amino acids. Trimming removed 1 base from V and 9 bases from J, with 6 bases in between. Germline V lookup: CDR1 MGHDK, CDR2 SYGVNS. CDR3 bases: TGTGCCAGCAGTGAATTTATGAGCTACACCTTC. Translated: CASSEFMSYTF.

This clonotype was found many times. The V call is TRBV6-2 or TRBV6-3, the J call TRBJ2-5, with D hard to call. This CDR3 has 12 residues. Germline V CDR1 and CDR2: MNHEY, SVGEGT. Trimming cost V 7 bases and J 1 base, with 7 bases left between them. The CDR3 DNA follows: TGTGCCAGCAATCGTCGCCAAGAGACCCAGTACTTC. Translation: CASNRRQETQYF.

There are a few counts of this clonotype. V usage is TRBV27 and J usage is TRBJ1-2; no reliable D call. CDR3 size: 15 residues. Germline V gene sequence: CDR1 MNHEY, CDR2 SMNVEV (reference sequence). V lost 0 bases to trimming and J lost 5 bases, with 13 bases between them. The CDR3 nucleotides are TGTGCCAGCAGTTTATCAGAGGGAGCAGATTATGGCTACACCTTC. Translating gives CASSLSEGADYGYTF.

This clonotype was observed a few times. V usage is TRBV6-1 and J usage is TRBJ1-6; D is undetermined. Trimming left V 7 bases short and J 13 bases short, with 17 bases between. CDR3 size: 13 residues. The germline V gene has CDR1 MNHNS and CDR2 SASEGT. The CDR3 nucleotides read TGTGCCAGCAAAGGCAGGACGATTGGGCCCCTCCACTTT. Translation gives CASKGRTIGPLHF.

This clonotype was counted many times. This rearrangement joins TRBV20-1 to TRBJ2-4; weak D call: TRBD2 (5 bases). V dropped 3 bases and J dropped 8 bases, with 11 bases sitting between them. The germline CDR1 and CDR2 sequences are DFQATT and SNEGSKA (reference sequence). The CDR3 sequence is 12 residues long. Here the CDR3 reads CSARAPADIQYF. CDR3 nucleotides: TGCAGTGCTAGGGCCCCAGCGGACATTCAGTACTTC.

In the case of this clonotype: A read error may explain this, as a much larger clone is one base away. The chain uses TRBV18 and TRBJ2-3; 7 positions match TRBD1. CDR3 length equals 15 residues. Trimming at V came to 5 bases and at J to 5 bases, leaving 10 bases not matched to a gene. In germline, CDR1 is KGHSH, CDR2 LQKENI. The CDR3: CASSVPGQRVDTQYF. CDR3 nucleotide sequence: TGTGCCAGCTCAGTCCCGGGACAGCGTGTAGATACGCAGTATTTT. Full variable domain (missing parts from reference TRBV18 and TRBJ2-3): NAGVMQNPRHLVRRRGQEARLRCSPMKGHSHVYWYRQLPEEGLKFMVYLQKENIIDESGMPKERFSAEFPKEGPSILRIQQVVRGDSAAYFCASSVPGQRVDTQYFGPGTRLTVL.